These 15 T cell receptor beta chains were sequenced from one sample in a study of T cell responses to AZD1222 COVID-19 vaccine. Assay used: immunoSEQ multiplex PCR; TCRdb lists only in-frame clones, some missing. The sample yields some 97,000 clones, about 88% seen once. This material consisted of peripheral blood, taken on day 0 of AZD1222 vaccination. Every receptor here comes from an adult in good health.

Details on this clone: The same CDR3 can be traced to other DNA sequences in this sample. The rearrangement uses TRBV2 and TRBJ1-3; TRBD1 might be the D (6 bases). CDR3 size: 14 residues. Germline loops: CDR1 SNHLY, CDR2 FYNNEI. Trimming removed 8 bases from V and 0 bases from J, with 11 bases in between. CDR3 sequence reads: CASGQGFSGNTIYF. Here the CDR3 DNA reads TGTGCCAGCGGGCAGGGGTTCTCTGGAAACACCATATATTTT.

The CDR3, as DNA: TGTGCCAGCAGCTCTGTCACCAGGTTTTCTAATGAAAAACTGTTTTTT. It is translated as CASSSVTRFSNEKLFF. This sequence joins TRBV13 and TRBJ1-4; the D is unclear. From germline, CDR1 is PRHDT and CDR2 FYEKMQ (reference sequence). Deletions cut 4 bases from V and 3 bases from J, with 15 bases between. The CDR3 consists of 16 residues.

CDR3 sequence: CASSTPLERYSYNEQFF. The CDR3 coding sequence is TGTGCCAGCAGCACCCCCCTGGAGCGCTACTCCTACAATGAGCAGTTCTTC. The chain couples TRBV7-9 to TRBJ2-1; D is unresolved. Trimming took 5 bases from V and 0 from J, leaving 17 bases between them. The CDR3 totals 17 residues. CDR1 SEHNR and CDR2 FQNEAQ come from the germline V gene (reference sequence).

This clone was seen just once. The chain recombines TRBV2 with TRBJ1-5, with D possibly matching TRBD1 (5 bases). Germline assignment: CDR1 SNHLY and CDR2 FYNNEI. V was trimmed by 0 bases and J by 7 bases, leaving 13 bases between them. The CDR3 loop spans 15 amino acids. This CDR3 reads CASSEAAGLRQPQHF. The CDR3 nucleotides are TGTGCCAGCAGTGAAGCGGCGGGACTTCGACAGCCCCAGCATTTT.

This chain uses TRBV7-9 with TRBJ1-1, with D possibly being TRBD1 (5 bases). This CDR3 spans 16 amino acids. Germline CDR1 SEHNR, CDR2 FQNEAQ (reference sequence). Trimming took 4 bases from V and 0 from J, leaving 15 bases between them. The CDR3 DNA sequence: TGTGCCAGCAGCTCCGCAGGGTCGCTGATGAACACTGAAGCTTTCTTT. This sequence encodes CASSSAGSLMNTEAFF.

The rearrangement uses TRBV5-1 and TRBJ2-2; D is unresolved. CDR1 and CDR2 from the germline V gene are SGHRS and YFSETQ. V lost 0 bases and J lost 5, with 5 bases in between. This CDR3 comprises 13 residues. The DNA of the CDR3 is TGCGCCAGCAGCTTGGACATTACCGGGGAGCTGTTTTTT. The encoded protein is CASSLDITGELFF. The whole variable domain, remainder taken from reference TRBV5-1 and TRBJ2-2, is KAGVTQTPRYLIKTRGQQVTLSCSPISGHRSVSWYQQTPGQGLQFLFEYFSETQRNKGNFPGRFSGRQFSNSRSEMNVSTLELGDSALYLCASSLDITGELFFGEGSRLTVL.

The CDR3 DNA sequence: TGTGCCAGCAGTTTCGGTTACAATGAGCAGTTCTTC. It encodes CASSFGYNEQFF. J is TRBJ2-1 and V is TRBV6-5; D is undetermined. The CDR3 sequence is 12 residues long. Germline CDR1 reads MNHEY; CDR2 reads SVGAGI. V dropped 4 bases and J dropped 4 bases, with 5 bases sitting between them.

This chain connects TRBV7-9 to TRBJ2-3; D remains ambiguous. The CDR3 sequence is 15 residues long. Germline CDR1 and CDR2: SEHNR and FQNEAQ (reference sequence). V lost 5 bases, J lost 7 bases, and 19 bases lay in between. The CDR3 loop reads CASSIKATPGNTQYF. The CDR3 nucleotides are TGTGCCAGCAGCATCAAAGCGACCCCTGGGAATACGCAGTATTTT.

The chain couples TRBV7-2 to TRBJ2-7, with 12 bases lining up with TRBD2. The trim removed 2 bases at V and 7 bases at J, leaving 9 bases unmatched. Looked up from germline, CDR1 is SGHTA and CDR2 is FQGNSA. The CDR3 covers 16 residues. CDR3 sequence reads: CASSLRLAGGRPEQYF. CDR3 bases: TGTGCCAGCAGCTTACGGCTAGCGGGAGGGCGCCCGGAGCAGTACTTC.

This chain uses TRBV19 with TRBJ2-1, with 8 bases lining up with TRBD2. With V trimmed by 3 bases and J by 9 bases, 7 bases remained unmatched. The germline V gene encodes CDR1 LNHDA and CDR2 SQIVND (reference sequence). CDR3 length: 14 residues. CDR3 nucleotide sequence: TGTGCCAGTAGTATCCCTCCGGGAGGGCTTGAGCAGTTCTTC. Translated, it gives CASSIPPGGLEQFF. Full variable domain (missing parts from reference TRBV19 and TRBJ2-1): DGGITQSPKYLFRKEGQNVTLSCEQNLNHDAMYWYRQDPGQGLRLIYYSQIVNDFQKGDIAEGYSVSREKKESFPLTVTSAQKNPTAFYLCASSIPPGGLEQFFGPGTRLTVL.

The chain employs TRBV7-9 and TRBJ1-3; 7 bases agree with TRBD1. CDR3 length: 13 amino acids. Trimming took 5 bases from V and 8 from J; bases not matched to a gene: 6. Germline V gene data show CDR1 as SEHNR and CDR2 as FQNEAQ (reference sequence). CDR3 sequence (DNA): TGTGCCAGCAGCCCGGCAGGGGGGGACACCATATATTTT. This translates into CASSPAGGDTIYF.

The chain combines TRBV7-3 with TRBJ2-7; the D gene is possibly TRBD2 (7 bases). CDR1 is SGHTA, CDR2 FQGTGA, per germline. Trimming cost V 2 bases and J 1 base, with 24 bases left between them. The CDR3 is 19 amino acids. The CDR3 nucleotides read TGTGCCAGCAGCTTACCCCCGCGGGGATTGGGGGGGCTATCCTACGAGCAGTACTTC. It yields the protein CASSLPPRGLGGLSYEQYF.

This chain links TRBV5-1 with TRBJ2-5, with D maybe TRBD2 (5 bases). Germline loops: CDR1 SGHRS, CDR2 YFSETQ. The CDR3 extends over 14 amino acids. Trimming cost V 2 bases and J 5 bases, with 13 bases left between them. The CDR3 DNA follows: TGCGCCAGCAGCTTAGGAGAGGGTACGGAGACCCAGTACTTC. Protein sequence: CASSLGEGTETQYF.

The V gene is TRBV20-1, the J gene TRBJ1-1; D gene unclear. In germline, CDR1 is DFQATT, CDR2 SNEGSKA (reference sequence). CDR3 length: 11 residues. CDR3 loop: CSASRGGEAFF. The CDR3 region has the DNA TGCAGCGCCTCCCGCGGCGGCGAAGCTTTCTTT.

V usage is TRBV7-2 and J usage is TRBJ2-3; D gene uncertain. The germline V gene encodes CDR1 SGHTA and CDR2 FQGNSA. Between the trimmed V and J ends, which lost 7 bases and 2 bases, there was a span of 10 bases. This CDR3 has 13 amino acids. The CDR3 region is CASTTLITDTQYF. Written as DNA, the CDR3 is TGTGCCAGCACCACGCTGATCACAGATACGCAGTATTTT.